This entry concerns a single T cell receptor beta chain. Original data processing: Estimation of nucleated cell counts was performed using reference gene primer amplification. Libraries were prepared by immunoSEQ multiplex PCR; TCRdb keeps only in-frame clonotypes and omits some of them. The D gene and trimming were derived from the DNA, and the V and J assignments and clone size from that table. The table records roughly 310,000 clones, roughly 90% of them present only once. The CDR3 covers 15 residues. The germline CDR1 and CDR2 sequences are MDHEN and SYDVKM. Trimming took off 6 bases at V and 5 bases at J, with 16 bases between the two ends. The sample comes from a study of blood T cell repertoires in COVID-19. Overall study: There were acute and convalescent COVID-19 samples, and they came from the United States, Italy and Spain.

Recovered participants had two consecutive negative NP/OP PCR tests, healthcare professional clearance, or symptom resolution. This chain connects TRBV28 to TRBJ1-4; D may be TRBD1 (5 bases). Sequenced: PBMCs or T cells enriched from blood (not recorded which). This clonotype was obtained from a woman in her 40s who had recovered from COVID-19. The CDR3 nucleotides read TGTGCCAGCAGGCCCCGGGGGGAGGTGAATGAAAAACTGTTTTTT. Protein product: CASRPRGEVNEKLFF.